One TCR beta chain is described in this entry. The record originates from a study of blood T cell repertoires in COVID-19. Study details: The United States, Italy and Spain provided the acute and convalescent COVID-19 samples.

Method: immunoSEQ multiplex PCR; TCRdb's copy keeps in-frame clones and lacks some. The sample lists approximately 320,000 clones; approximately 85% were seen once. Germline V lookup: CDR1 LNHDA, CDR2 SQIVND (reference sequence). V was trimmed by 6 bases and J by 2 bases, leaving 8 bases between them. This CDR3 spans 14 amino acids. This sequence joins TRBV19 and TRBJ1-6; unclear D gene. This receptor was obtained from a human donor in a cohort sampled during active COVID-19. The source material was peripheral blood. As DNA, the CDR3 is TGTGCCAGTAGGCGACGGGCCTATAATTCACCCCTCCACTTT. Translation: CASRRRAYNSPLHF. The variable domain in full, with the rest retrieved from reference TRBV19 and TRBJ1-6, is DGGITQSPKYLFRKEGQNVTLSCEQNLNHDAMYWYRQDPGQGLRLIYYSQIVNDFQKGDIAEGYSVSREKKESFPLTVTSAQKNPTAFYLCASRRRAYNSPLHFGNGTRLTVT.